This T cell receptor beta chain was sequenced for a study of cytomegalovirus exposure and HLA in healthy donors. Background on the study: An earlier analysis identified under 130 million unique TCR beta sequences in some 170 million T cells.

Notes on this clone: Its antigen remains unknown.

Findings and limits, study-wide: Later analysis identified a missense DCLRE1C variant that was linked to TCR beta V- and J-gene trimming. In a later analysis, at a false discovery rate of 0.05, about 17,000 TCR beta sequences matched HLA alleles.

With 4 bases removed from V and 7 bases from J, the gap between germline ends came to 8 bases. Looked up from germline, CDR1 is MDHEN and CDR2 is SYDVKM. This CDR3 has 12 amino acids. Primers: 60 Vbeta forward and 13 Jbeta reverse. The method was immunoSEQ multiplex PCR; TCRdb's version includes in-frame clones alone and lacks a portion of them. The profile covers about 160,000 clones, with around 76% appearing a single time and about 2% taken by the ten largest. The V and J genes are TRBV28 and TRBJ1-5; D uncertain. This sequence was found in a female donor in good health and CMV-seronegative. Sequenced input: PBMCs. The CDR3 protein is CASSSGLQPQHF. The CDR3 DNA reads as TGTGCCAGCAGTTCTGGACTGCAGCCCCAGCATTTT.